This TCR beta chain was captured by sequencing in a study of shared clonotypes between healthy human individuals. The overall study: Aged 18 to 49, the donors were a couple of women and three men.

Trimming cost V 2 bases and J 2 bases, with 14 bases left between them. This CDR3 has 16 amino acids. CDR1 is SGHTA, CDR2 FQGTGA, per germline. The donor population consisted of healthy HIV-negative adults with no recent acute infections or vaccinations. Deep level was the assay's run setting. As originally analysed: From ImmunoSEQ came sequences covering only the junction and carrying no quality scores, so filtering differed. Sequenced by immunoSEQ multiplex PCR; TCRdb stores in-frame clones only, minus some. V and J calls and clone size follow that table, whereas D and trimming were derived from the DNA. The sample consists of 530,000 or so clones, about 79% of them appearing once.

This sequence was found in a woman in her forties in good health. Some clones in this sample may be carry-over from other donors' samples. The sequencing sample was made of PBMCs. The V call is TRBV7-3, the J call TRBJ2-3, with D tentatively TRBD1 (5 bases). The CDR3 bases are TGTGCCAGCAGCTTAGGGGTCAGGGCCCACACAGATACGCAGTATTTT. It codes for CASSLGVRAHTDTQYF.